This is a list of T cell receptor beta chains from one sample in a study of blood T cell repertoires in COVID-19. The method was immunoSEQ multiplex PCR; TCRdb's version includes in-frame clones alone and lacks a portion of them. The sample consists of some 58,000 clones, roughly 83% of them appearing once. The source material was peripheral blood. Source of these receptors: a man aged 50-60 years with COVID-19, enrolled during active disease. Both conserved end residues are part of each CDR3. D genes are given only for firm matches. Not every row has a clone size; where given, it reads once, few, many or a size class.

TRBD1,TRBJ1-2,17,TRBV14,-,CASSQDMRGPLYYGYTF,TGTGCCAGCAGCCAAGATATGAGGGGGCCTCTTTACTATGGCTACACCTTC
-,TRBJ1-2,12,TRBV29-1,-,CSVEGGDYGYTF,TGCAGCGTTGAAGGGGGGGACTATGGCTACACCTTC
TRBD1,TRBJ1-1,16,TRBV27,-,CASSPLWTGAPTEAFF,TGTGCCAGCAGCCCCCTCTGGACAGGGGCCCCTACTGAAGCTTTCTTT
-,TRBJ1-5,14,TRBV7-2,few,CASSIYRSNQPQHF,TGTGCCAGCAGCATCTACAGGAGCAATCAGCCCCAGCATTTT
-,TRBJ2-3,13,TRBV5-4,-,CASSLSGTDTQYF,TGTGCCAGCAGCCTTAGCGGCACAGATACGCAGTATTTT
TRBD1,TRBJ1-1,15,TRBV18,few,CASSPTGQGNTEAFF,TGTGCCAGCTCACCTACTGGACAGGGGAACACTGAAGCTTTCTTT
TRBD2,TRBJ2-7,16,TRBV9,-,CASSAPGTSGIGEQYF,TGTGCCAGCAGCGCCCCCGGGACTAGCGGAATTGGAGAGCAGTACTTC
TRBD2,TRBJ2-7,15,TRBV13,-,CASSPTLAGAGEQYF,TGTGCCAGCAGTCCTACTCTAGCGGGAGCGGGTGAGCAGTACTTC
TRBD1,TRBJ2-7,16,TRBV28,once,CASSSPSGGGYYEQYF,TGTGCCAGCAGTTCACCCTCAGGGGGCGGATATTACGAGCAGTACTTC
TRBD2,TRBJ2-1,15,TRBV28,once,CASSPTSGINNEQFF,TGTGCCAGCAGCCCGACTAGCGGGATCAACAATGAGCAGTTCTTC
TRBD1,TRBJ1-6,19,TRBV6-2/TRBV6-3,-,CASSYLPGQGNSYNSPLHF,TGTGCCAGCAGTTACCTTCCGGGACAGGGGAACTCCTATAATTCACCCCTCCACTTT
TRBD1,TRBJ2-7,13,TRBV5-1,-,CASTMDRGYEQYF,TGCGCCAGCACAATGGACAGGGGCTACGAGCAGTACTTC
TRBD1,TRBJ1-1,16,TRBV28,-,CASSRNSGTGTTEAFF,TGTGCCAGCAGTCGAAACTCCGGGACAGGGACCACTGAAGCTTTCTTT
-,TRBJ2-1,14,TRBV28,-,CASSQDREVDEQFF,TGTGCCAGCAGTCAAGACAGGGAGGTCGATGAGCAGTTCTTC
TRBD1,TRBJ2-1,15,TRBV28,-,CASSLSGTAYNEQFF,TGTGCCAGCAGTTTATCAGGGACAGCGTACAATGAGCAGTTCTTC
TRBD1,TRBJ2-6,20,TRBV7-3,once,CASSLAGTGVPSSGANVLTF,TGTGCCAGCAGCTTAGCCGGGACAGGGGTCCCCAGCTCTGGGGCCAACGTCCTGACTTTC
TRBD1,TRBJ1-1,14,TRBV28,-,CASSPGQGVTEAFF,TGTGCCAGCAGTCCCGGACAGGGAGTTACTGAAGCTTTCTTT
TRBD1,TRBJ1-5,14,TRBV2,-,CASTGTGVRQPQHF,TGTGCCAGCACAGGGACAGGGGTTCGTCAGCCCCAGCATTTT
TRBD1,TRBJ2-7,14,TRBV7-2,-,CASSADRAWNEQYF,TGTGCCAGCAGCGCGGACAGGGCCTGGAACGAGCAGTACTTC
-,TRBJ1-3,13,TRBV24-1,-,CATSDRGTDTIYF,TGTGCCACCAGTGACAGGGGCACTGACACCATATATTTT
TRBD1,TRBJ2-2,15,TRBV7-7,-,CASSPRTGGAGELFF,TGTGCTAGCAGCCCCAGGACAGGGGGGGCCGGGGAGCTGTTTTTT
-,TRBJ1-2,13,TRBV28,-,CASSRQGTGGYTF,TGTGCCAGCAGTAGGCAGGGAACGGGTGGCTACACCTTC
-,TRBJ1-1,14,TRBV18,-,CASSPTRSGTEAFF,TGTGCCAGCTCACCAACCCGATCGGGGACTGAAGCTTTCTTT
-,TRBJ2-2,14,TRBV19,-,CASNELTNTGELFF,TGTGCCAGTAATGAGCTAACGAACACCGGGGAGCTGTTTTTT
TRBD1,TRBJ2-7,13,TRBV29-1,medium-sized,CSVAWTGENEQYF,TGCAGCGTGGCTTGGACAGGGGAGAACGAGCAGTACTTC
TRBD1,TRBJ1-1,14,TRBV27,few,CASSQGTVNTEAFF,TGTGCCAGCAGTCAAGGGACAGTGAACACTGAAGCTTTCTTT
TRBD1,TRBJ2-6,19,TRBV14,-,CASSPHPGQGSSGANVLTF,TGTGCCAGCAGCCCGCACCCGGGACAGGGAAGTTCTGGGGCCAACGTCCTGACTTTC